This entry features one T cell receptor beta chain sequence. As processed by the authors: Reference gene primer amplification gave estimated nucleated cell counts. Profiling relied on immunoSEQ multiplex PCR, and the TCRdb table lists in-frame clones only, not all of them. V and J calls and clone size follow that table, whereas D and trimming were derived from the DNA. Of roughly 110,000 clones in the sample, more than 80% were seen once. This sample was included in a study of blood T cell repertoires in COVID-19. Study background: From the United States, Italy and Spain came samples of acute and convalescent COVID-19. Sample material is recorded as cDNA or gDNA derived from T cells, B-cell-depleted T cells, or PBMCs.

Germline trimming cut 8 bases from V and 4 bases from J; bases unmatched to any gene: 4. The CDR3 extends over 13 amino acids. Germline-derived CDR1 and CDR2 are MNHEY and SVGAGI. The chain couples TRBV6-5 to TRBJ2-1, with 8 bases aligning to TRBD1. The sequenced sample consisted of peripheral blood. This clonotype originated in a woman aged 60-70 years with acute or convalescent COVID-19. The CDR3 loop reads CASAQGAYNEQFF. CDR3 in DNA: TGTGCCAGCGCCCAGGGGGCTTACAATGAGCAGTTCTTC.